The present T cell receptor (beta chain) was sequenced within a study of CD8 T cells in Susac syndrome. Whole-study results and caveats: It was acknowledged by the study that relatively few individuals were included in its TCR sequencing and HLA analysis.

The authors sequenced TCR beta from blood CD8+ and CD4+ T cells. Bulk CD8+ and CD4+ cells came from magnetic negative isolation; CD8+ TEMRA by FACS. Germline V CDR1 and CDR2: SQVTM, ANQGSEA. J was trimmed by 0 bases and V by 1 base; bases with no gene match: 0. The CDR3 runs 14 residues. Reverse transcription of about 0.45 to 1 ug RNA was performed with random hexamers. MiXCR, run by TCRdb on the immunoSEQ multiplex PCR reads, gives a single entry per CDR3 protein. Seen here are some 70,000 distinct CDR3 sequences, around 96% observed once, and the top ten hold about 0.61%. Only one count was recorded for this clonotype. Its antigen is not identified.

Sequencing was carried out using CD8+ T cells from PBMCs. The receptor was derived from a human donor with multiple sclerosis. The rearrangement links TRBV29-1 to TRBJ2-1, with 7 bases aligning to TRBD2. CDR3 region: CSVEGGSSYNEQFF. CDR3 nucleotide sequence: TGCAGCGTTGAAGGCGGGAGCTCCTACAATGAGCAGTTCTTC.